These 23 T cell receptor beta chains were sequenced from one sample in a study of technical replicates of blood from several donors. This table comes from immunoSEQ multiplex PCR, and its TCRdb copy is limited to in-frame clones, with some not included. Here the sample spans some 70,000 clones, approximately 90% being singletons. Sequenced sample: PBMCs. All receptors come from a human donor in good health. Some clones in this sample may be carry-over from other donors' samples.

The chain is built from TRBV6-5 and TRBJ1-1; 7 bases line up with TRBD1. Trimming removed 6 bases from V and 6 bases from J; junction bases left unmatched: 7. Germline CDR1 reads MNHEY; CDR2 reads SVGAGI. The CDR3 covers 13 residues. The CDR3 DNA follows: TGTGCCAGCAGACAACAGGGGAGGCCTGAAGCTTTCTTT. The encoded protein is CASRQQGRPEAFF.

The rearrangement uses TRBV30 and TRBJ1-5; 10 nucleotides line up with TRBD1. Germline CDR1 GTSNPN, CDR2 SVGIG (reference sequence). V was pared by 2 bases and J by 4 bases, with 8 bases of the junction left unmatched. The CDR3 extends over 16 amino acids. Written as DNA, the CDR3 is TGTGCCTGGAGTCCCTCGGACAGGGGGTTTAATCAGCCCCAGCATTTT. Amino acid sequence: CAWSPSDRGFNQPQHF.

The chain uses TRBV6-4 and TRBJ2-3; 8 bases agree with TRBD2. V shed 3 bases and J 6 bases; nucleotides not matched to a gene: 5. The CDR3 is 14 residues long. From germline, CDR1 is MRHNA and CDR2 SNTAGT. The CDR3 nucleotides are TGTGCCAGCAGTGAGAGCGGGAGCGGGGATACGCAGTATTTT. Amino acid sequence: CASSESGSGDTQYF.

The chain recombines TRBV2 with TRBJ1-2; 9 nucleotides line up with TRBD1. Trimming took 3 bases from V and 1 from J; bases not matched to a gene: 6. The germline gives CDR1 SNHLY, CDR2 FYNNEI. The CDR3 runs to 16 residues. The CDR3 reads CASSEGGTGSNYGYTF. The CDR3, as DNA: TGTGCCAGCAGTGAGGGAGGGACAGGGAGTAACTATGGCTACACCTTC.

For the CDR3, the DNA is TGTGCCAGCGGAAAAGGGACTAGCGGGAGCGATGAGCAGTTCTTC. Translation gives CASGKGTSGSDEQFF. The chain joins TRBV5-4 to TRBJ2-1, with 14 bases fitting TRBD2. From germline, CDR1 is SGHNT and CDR2 YYREEE (reference sequence). The CDR3 loop spans 15 amino acids. V gave up 7 bases and J gave up 8 bases; unmatched junction bases: 8. Full variable domain (remainder filled in from reference TRBV5-4 and TRBJ2-1): ETGVTQSPTHLIKTRGQQVTLRCSSQSGHNTVSWYQQALGQGPQFIFQYYREEENGRGNFPPRFSGLQFPNYSSELNVNALELDDSALYLCASGKGTSGSDEQFFGPGTRLTVL.

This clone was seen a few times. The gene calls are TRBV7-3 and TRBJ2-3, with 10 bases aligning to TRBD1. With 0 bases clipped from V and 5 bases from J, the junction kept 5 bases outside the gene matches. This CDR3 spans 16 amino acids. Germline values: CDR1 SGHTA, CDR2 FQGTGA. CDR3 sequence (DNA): TGTGCCAGCAGCTTAACGTCGGGACAGGGGATAGATACGCAGTATTTT. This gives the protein CASSLTSGQGIDTQYF.

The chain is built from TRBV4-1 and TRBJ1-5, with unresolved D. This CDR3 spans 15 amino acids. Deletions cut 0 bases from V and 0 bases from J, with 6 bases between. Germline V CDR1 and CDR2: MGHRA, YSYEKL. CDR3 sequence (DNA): TGCGCCAGCAGCCAAGATCGGGATAGCAATCAGCCCCAGCATTTT. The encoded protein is CASSQDRDSNQPQHF.

The CDR3 bases are TGCGCCAGCAGCAGCGGGCTTGCCTACGAGCAGTACTTC. Protein: CASSSGLAYEQYF. V gene TRBV5-1 combines with J gene TRBJ2-7; weak D call: TRBD2 (6 bases). This CDR3 comprises 13 residues. The germline gives CDR1 SGHRS, CDR2 YFSETQ. The V and J ends lost 4 bases and 2 bases respectively, with 10 bases between them.

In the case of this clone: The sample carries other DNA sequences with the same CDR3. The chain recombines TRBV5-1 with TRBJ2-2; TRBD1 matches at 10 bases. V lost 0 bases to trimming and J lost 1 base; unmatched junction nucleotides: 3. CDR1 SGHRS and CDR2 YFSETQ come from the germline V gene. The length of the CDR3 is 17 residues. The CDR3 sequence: CASSLVRTGGNTGELFF. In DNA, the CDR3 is TGCGCCAGCAGCTTGGTTCGGACAGGGGGGAACACCGGGGAGCTGTTTTTT.

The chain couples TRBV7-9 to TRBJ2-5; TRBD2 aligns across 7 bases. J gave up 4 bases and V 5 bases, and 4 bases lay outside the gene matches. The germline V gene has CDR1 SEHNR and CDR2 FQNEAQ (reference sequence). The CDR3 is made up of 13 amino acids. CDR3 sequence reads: CASSPVAGETQYF. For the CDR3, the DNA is TGTGCCAGCAGCCCCGTAGCGGGAGAGACCCAGTACTTC.

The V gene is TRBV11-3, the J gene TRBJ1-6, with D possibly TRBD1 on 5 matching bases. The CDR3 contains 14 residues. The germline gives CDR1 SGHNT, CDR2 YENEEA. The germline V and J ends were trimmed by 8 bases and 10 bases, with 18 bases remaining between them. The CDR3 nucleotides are TGTGCCAGCCCCCCGTCACAGGCGTACTCACCCCTCCACTTT. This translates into CASPPSQAYSPLHF.

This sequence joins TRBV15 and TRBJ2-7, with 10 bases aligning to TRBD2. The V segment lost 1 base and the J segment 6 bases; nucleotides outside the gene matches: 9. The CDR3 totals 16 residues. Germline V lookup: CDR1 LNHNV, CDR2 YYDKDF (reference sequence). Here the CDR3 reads CATSRVSGGNRFEQYF. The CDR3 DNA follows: TGTGCCACCAGCAGAGTTAGCGGGGGGAATAGATTCGAGCAGTACTTC.

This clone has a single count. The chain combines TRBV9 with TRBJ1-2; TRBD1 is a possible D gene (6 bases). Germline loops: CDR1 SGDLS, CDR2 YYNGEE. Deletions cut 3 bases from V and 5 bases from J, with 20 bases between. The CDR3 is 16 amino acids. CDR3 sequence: CASSGNRDTLRYGYTF. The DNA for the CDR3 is TGTGCCAGCAGCGGTAACCGGGACACCCTTCGGTATGGCTACACCTTC.

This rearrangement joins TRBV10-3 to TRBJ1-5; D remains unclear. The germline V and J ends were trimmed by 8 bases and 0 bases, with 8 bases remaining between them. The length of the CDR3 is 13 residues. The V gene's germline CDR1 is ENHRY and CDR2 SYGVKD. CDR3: CAIRPDSNQPQHF. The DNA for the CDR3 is TGTGCCATCCGTCCAGATAGCAATCAGCCCCAGCATTTT.

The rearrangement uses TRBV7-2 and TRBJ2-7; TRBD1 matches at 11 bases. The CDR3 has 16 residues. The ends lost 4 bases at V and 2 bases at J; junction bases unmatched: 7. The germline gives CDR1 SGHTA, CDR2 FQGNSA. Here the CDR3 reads CASSSSGTGGPYEQYF. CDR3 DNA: TGTGCCAGCAGCTCCTCCGGGACAGGGGGGCCCTACGAGCAGTACTTC.

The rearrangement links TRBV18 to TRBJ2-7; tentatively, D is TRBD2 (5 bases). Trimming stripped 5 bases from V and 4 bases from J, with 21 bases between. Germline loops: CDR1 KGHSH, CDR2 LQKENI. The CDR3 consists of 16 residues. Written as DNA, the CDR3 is TGTGCCAGCTCATCCGGGAAACACCTTACACCTTACGAGCAGTACTTC. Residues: CASSSGKHLTPYEQYF.

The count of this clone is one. The CDR3 coding sequence is TGTGCCAGCAGCTCACCATGGTGGCAGGGTGGTGGCTACACCTTC. Protein product: CASSSPWWQGGGYTF. This chain joins TRBV7-6 and TRBJ1-2; D perhaps matches TRBD1 (5 bases). The CDR3 is 15 residues long. V was shortened by 4 bases and J by 7 bases, with 19 bases between the two germline ends. CDR1 SGHVS and CDR2 FNYEAQ come from the germline V gene.

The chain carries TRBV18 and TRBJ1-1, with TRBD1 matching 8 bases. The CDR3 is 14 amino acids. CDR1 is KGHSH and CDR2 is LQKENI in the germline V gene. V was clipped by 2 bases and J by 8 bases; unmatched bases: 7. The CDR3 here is CASSPMEGQAEAFF. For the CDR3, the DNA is TGTGCCAGCTCACCAATGGAGGGACAGGCCGAAGCTTTCTTT.

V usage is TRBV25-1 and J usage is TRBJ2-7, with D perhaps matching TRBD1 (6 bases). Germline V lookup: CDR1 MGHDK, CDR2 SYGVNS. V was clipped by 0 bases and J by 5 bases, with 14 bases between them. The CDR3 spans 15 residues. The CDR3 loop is CASSEYKAGDDEQYF. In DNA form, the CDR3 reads TGTGCCAGCAGTGAATATAAAGCAGGGGACGACGAGCAGTACTTC.

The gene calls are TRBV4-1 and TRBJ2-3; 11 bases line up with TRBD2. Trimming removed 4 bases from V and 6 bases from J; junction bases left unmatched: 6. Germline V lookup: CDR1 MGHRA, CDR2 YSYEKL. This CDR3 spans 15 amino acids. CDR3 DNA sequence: TGCGCCAGCAGCCTGACTAGCGGGACGGGGGATACGCAGTATTTT. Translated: CASSLTSGTGDTQYF.

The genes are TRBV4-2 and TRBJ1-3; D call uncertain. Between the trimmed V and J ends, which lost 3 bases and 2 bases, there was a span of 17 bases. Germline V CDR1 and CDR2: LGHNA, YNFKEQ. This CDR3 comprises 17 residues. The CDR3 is CASSHGLGRRAGNTIYF. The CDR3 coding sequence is TGTGCCAGCAGCCATGGTTTGGGTAGGCGGGCTGGAAACACCATATATTTT.

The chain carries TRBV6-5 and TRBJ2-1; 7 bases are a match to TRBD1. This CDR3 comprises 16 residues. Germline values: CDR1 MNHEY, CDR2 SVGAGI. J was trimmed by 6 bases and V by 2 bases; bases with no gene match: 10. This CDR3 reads CASSYPGQVTCNEQFF. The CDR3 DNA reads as TGTGCCAGCAGTTACCCCGGACAGGTAACGTGCAATGAGCAGTTCTTC.

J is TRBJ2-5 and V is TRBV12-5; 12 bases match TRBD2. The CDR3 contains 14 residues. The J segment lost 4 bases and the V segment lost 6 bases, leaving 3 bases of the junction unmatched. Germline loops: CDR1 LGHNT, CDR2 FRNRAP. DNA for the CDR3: TGTGCTAGTGGCCAACTAGCGGGAGGAGAGACCCAGTACTTC. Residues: CASGQLAGGETQYF.